This T cell receptor (beta chain) stems from a study of CD8+CD57+ T cells in acquired aplastic anemia. Study summary: Average DNA yield from sorted CD4+ and CD8+ cells was 3.2 ug. Findings and caveats of the study: Comparison of patients with controls identified roughly 27 shared CD8+ CDR3 sequences.

Germline-derived CDR1 and CDR2 are DFQATT and SNEGSKA (reference sequence). V dropped 1 base and J dropped 0; count of bases not matched to a gene: 11. CDR3 length equals 18 residues. With regard to this clonotype: Its antigen remains unidentified.

By flow cytometry, patients selected for sequencing had shown an expansion of CD8+CD57+ cells. There were no patients without severe acquired aplastic anemia. Using genomic DNA as the template, TCR beta VDJ and CDR3 profiling was carried out. MiXCR was run by TCRdb on the reads, yielding one entry per CDR3 protein. The data show fewer than 200,000 distinct CDR3 sequences, with roughly 48% seen just once and under 1.2% held by the top ten. Sequencing was done on a sample of sorted CD4+, CD8+, or CD8+CD57+ T cells (not recorded which) from PBMCs. This chain joins TRBV20-1 and TRBJ2-3; 9 bases match TRBD2. The receptor comes from a human donor with aplastic anemia. DNA of the CDR3: TGCAGTGCTAGAGGGGATGGCGGGAGGGCGGGGAGCACAGATACGCAGTATTTT. It encodes CSARGDGGRAGSTDTQYF.